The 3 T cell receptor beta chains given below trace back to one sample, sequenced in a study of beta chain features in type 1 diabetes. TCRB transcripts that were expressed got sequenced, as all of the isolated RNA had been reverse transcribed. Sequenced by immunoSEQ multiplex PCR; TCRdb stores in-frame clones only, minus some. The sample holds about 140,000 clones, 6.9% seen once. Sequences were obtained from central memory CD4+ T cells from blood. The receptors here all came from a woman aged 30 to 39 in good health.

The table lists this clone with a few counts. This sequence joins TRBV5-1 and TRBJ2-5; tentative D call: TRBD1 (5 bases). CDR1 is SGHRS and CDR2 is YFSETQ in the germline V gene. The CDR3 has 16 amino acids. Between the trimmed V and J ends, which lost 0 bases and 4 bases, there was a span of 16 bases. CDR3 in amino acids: CASSLASQGRGETQYF. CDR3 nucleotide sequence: TGCGCCAGCAGCTTGGCTTCGCAGGGAAGGGGAGAGACCCAGTACTTC.

The CDR3 bases are TGTGCCAGCAGCCCAGGGACAGGTGGATCCTACGAGCAGTACTTC. Protein product: CASSPGTGGSYEQYF. The J gene is TRBJ2-7, the V gene TRBV11-3, with 8 bases fitting TRBD1. This CDR3 is 15 amino acids long. Germline trimming cut 5 bases from V and 1 base from J; bases unmatched to any gene: 7. Germline-derived CDR1 and CDR2 are SGHNT and YENEEA. Looking up the rest from reference TRBV11-3 and TRBJ2-7 gives the full variable domain: EAGVVQSPRYKIIEKKQPVAFWCNPISGHNTLYWYLQNLGQGPELLIRYENEEAVDDSQLPKDRFSAERLKGVDSTLKIQPAELGDSAVYLCASSPGTGGSYEQYFGPGTRLTVT.

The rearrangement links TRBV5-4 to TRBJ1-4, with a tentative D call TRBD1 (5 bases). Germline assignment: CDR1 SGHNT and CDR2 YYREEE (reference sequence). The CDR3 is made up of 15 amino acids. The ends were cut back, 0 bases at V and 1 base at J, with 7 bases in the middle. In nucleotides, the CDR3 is TGTGCCAGCAGCTTGGACGGGGGAACTAATGAAAAACTGTTTTTT. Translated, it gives CASSLDGGTNEKLFF.